These T cell receptor beta chains were read from a single sample in a study of Ad26.COV2.S vaccination and SARS-CoV-2 variants. Assay: immunoSEQ multiplex PCR; the TCRdb copy retains only in-frame clones and omits some. The repertoire consists of hundreds of thousands of clones, with 65% to 90% occurring once and the leading ten covering roughly 10%. This specimen consisted of peripheral blood, obtained in a trial of Ad26.COV2.S vaccine versus placebo. These receptor sequences come from a person aged 18 to 65 who received the Ad26.COV2.S COVID-19 vaccine or a placebo. The CDR3 runs from the conserved cysteine through the conserved F or W. The D gene is left open where the match is weak. Only some rows state a clone size, as once, few, many or a class for expanded clones.

j_gene,abundance,d_gene,v_gene,len,CDR3aa,CDR3nt
TRBJ1-2,.,.,TRBV10-3,14,CAISEGRANYGYTF,TGTGCCATCAGTGAGGGCAGGGCTAACTATGGCTACACCTTC
TRBJ1-1,.,TRBD1,TRBV10-3,14,CAISSDRENTEAFF,TGTGCCATCAGTTCGGACAGGGAGAACACTGAAGCTTTCTTT
TRBJ2-2,.,.,TRBV28,16,CASSLAVSGVSGELFF,TGTGCCAGCAGTTTAGCAGTTTCAGGGGTCTCCGGGGAGCTGTTTTTT
TRBJ2-5,.,TRBD2,TRBV4-2,17,CASSQGSASGGDETQYF,TGTGCCAGCAGCCAAGGTTCGGCTAGCGGGGGGGATGAGACCCAGTACTTC
TRBJ2-5,.,.,TRBV19,14,CASSPFQSQETQYF,TGTGCCAGTAGTCCTTTCCAAAGCCAAGAGACCCAGTACTTC
TRBJ2-1,.,.,TRBV20-1,14,CSASDDGSYNEQFF,TGCAGTGCTAGTGATGATGGCTCTTACAATGAGCAGTTCTTC
TRBJ1-2,few,.,TRBV5-4,13,CASSPTDSYGYTF,TGTGCCAGCAGCCCGACGGACAGTTATGGCTACACCTTC
TRBJ2-1,.,.,TRBV2,10,CASSHNEQFF,TGTGCCAGCAGTCACAATGAGCAGTTCTTC
TRBJ1-1,few,TRBD1,TRBV19,14,CASSSGQGRTEAFF,TGTGCCAGTAGTAGCGGACAGGGCCGGACTGAAGCTTTCTTT
TRBJ2-3,.,TRBD1,TRBV30,15,CAWSVQTGSSDTQYF,TGTGCCTGGAGTGTACAGACAGGGTCTTCAGATACGCAGTATTTT
TRBJ1-2,.,.,TRBV6-5,15,CASSYSASANYGYTF,TGTGCCAGCAGTTACTCAGCATCAGCTAACTATGGCTACACCTTC
TRBJ1-1,.,.,TRBV10-3,16,CAISESLKGGGTEAFF,TGTGCCATCAGTGAATCCCTGAAGGGCGGAGGGACTGAAGCTTTCTTT
TRBJ2-7,once,.,TRBV30,12,CAGRRARYEQYF,TGTGCCGGAAGGAGGGCCCGCTACGAGCAGTACTTC
TRBJ1-1,.,.,TRBV4-3,15,CASSQESTSNTEAFF,TGCGCCAGCAGCCAAGAAAGCACCAGTAACACTGAAGCTTTCTTT
TRBJ2-7,.,TRBD2,TRBV5-6,16,CASSPGTSGSDYEQYF,TGTGCCAGCAGCCCCGGGACTAGCGGGAGTGATTACGAGCAGTACTTC
TRBJ2-3,.,.,TRBV13,16,CASSSGTAGAGDTQYF,TGTGCCAGCAGCAGCGGGACAGCCGGGGCCGGGGATACGCAGTATTTT
TRBJ2-5,.,TRBD2,TRBV29-1,15,CSVGGTPGGGETQYF,TGCAGCGTTGGAGGGACTCCGGGGGGTGGGGAGACCCAGTACTTC
TRBJ2-1,.,.,TRBV18,15,CASSPSESPYNEQFF,TGTGCCAGCTCACCCTCGGAGTCCCCCTACAATGAGCAGTTCTTC
TRBJ1-5,few,TRBD1,TRBV6-2/TRBV6-3,15,CASSTGTGEDQPQHF,TGTGCCAGCAGTACCGGGACAGGGGAGGATCAGCCCCAGCATTTT
TRBJ1-6,.,.,TRBV12-5,14,CASGYRGPGSPLHF,TGTGCTAGTGGCTACCGGGGCCCGGGGTCACCCCTCCACTTT
TRBJ2-3,.,.,TRBV27,13,CASSQKYTDTQYF,TGTGCCAGCAGCCAAAAATACACAGATACGCAGTATTTT
TRBJ2-1,.,.,TRBV7-9,13,CASSTLPPHEQFF,TGTGCCAGCAGCACCCTTCCCCCTCATGAGCAGTTCTTC
TRBJ2-5,once,.,TRBV7-9,11,CASSPKGTQYF,TGTGCCAGCAGCCCGAAGGGGACCCAGTACTTC
TRBJ1-2,.,.,TRBV29-1,14,CSVEASTAFSGYTF,TGCAGCGTTGAAGCTAGCACCGCTTTTTCTGGCTACACCTTC
TRBJ1-5,.,.,TRBV19,15,CATTWGSEGNQPQHF,TGTGCCACCACCTGGGGGAGTGAGGGCAATCAGCCCCAGCATTTT
TRBJ1-6,.,.,TRBV18,14,CASSRGSDNSPLHF,TGTGCCAGCTCACGGGGCAGTGATAATTCACCCCTCCACTTT
TRBJ1-1,.,.,TRBV6-5,13,CASSYSDATEAFF,TGTGCCAGCAGTTACTCGGATGCCACTGAAGCTTTCTTT
TRBJ2-3,.,TRBD2,TRBV19,16,CASSIQGSGGADTQYF,TGTGCCAGTAGTATTCAAGGTAGCGGGGGGGCAGATACGCAGTATTTT
TRBJ2-2,.,.,TRBV3-1/TRBV3-2,16,CASSFSDRPNTGELFF,TGTGCCAGCAGCTTTTCTGACAGGCCGAACACCGGGGAGCTGTTTTTT
TRBJ2-7,.,TRBD1,TRBV7-2,17,CASSLEGAATGGYEQYF,TGTGCCAGCAGCTTAGAGGGTGCCGCGACAGGGGGTTACGAGCAGTACTTC
TRBJ2-2,.,TRBD2,TRBV4-2,21,CASSHPWGASGVRENTGELFF,TGTGCCAGCAGCCACCCTTGGGGTGCTAGCGGGGTAAGGGAGAACACCGGGGAGCTGTTTTTT
TRBJ2-5,.,TRBD2,TRBV13,14,CASSLFSGIETQYF,TGTGCCAGCAGCCTATTCAGCGGGATTGAGACCCAGTACTTC
TRBJ2-3,.,TRBD1,TRBV11-2,16,CASRSPGQGLTDTQYF,TGTGCCAGCAGGTCCCCGGGACAGGGGCTGACAGATACGCAGTATTTT
TRBJ1-2,.,.,TRBV28,11,CASSFWGGYTF,TGTGCCAGCAGTTTTTGGGGGGGCTACACCTTC
TRBJ2-4,.,TRBD1,TRBV4-1,18,CASSQVPLSGQGLNIQYF,TGCGCCAGCAGCCAAGTCCCACTTTCGGGACAGGGCCTAAACATTCAGTACTTC
TRBJ2-6,.,.,TRBV28,15,CASSFPGAGANVLTF,TGTGCCAGCAGTTTCCCAGGGGCCGGGGCCAACGTCCTGACTTTC
TRBJ1-1,.,.,TRBV9,13,CASNPQDNTEAFF,TGTGCCAGCAACCCACAGGACAACACTGAAGCTTTCTTT
TRBJ2-7,.,TRBD2,TRBV5-1,18,CASSPMLAAPSFSYEQYF,TGCGCCAGCAGCCCGATGCTAGCGGCCCCTTCTTTTTCCTACGAGCAGTACTTC
TRBJ2-4,.,.,TRBV7-2,16,CASSTALVLAKNIQYF,TGTGCCAGCAGCACGGCCTTGGTTCTAGCCAAAAACATTCAGTACTTC
TRBJ2-7,.,.,TRBV10-1,18,CASSERGGSDGHSYEQYF,TGCGCCAGCAGTGAGAGGGGGGGAAGCGACGGCCACTCCTACGAGCAGTACTTC
TRBJ1-1,.,.,TRBV18,13,CASSQAMNTEAFF,TGTGCCAGCTCACAGGCCATGAACACTGAAGCTTTCTTT
TRBJ1-2,.,.,TRBV4-2,13,CASSQEGLGGYTF,TGTGCCAGCAGCCAAGAAGGCCTGGGTGGCTACACCTTC
TRBJ1-1,.,.,TRBV16,13,CASSQSTGAEAFF,TGTGCCAGCAGCCAATCGACCGGTGCTGAAGCTTTCTTT
TRBJ2-1,.,TRBD2,TRBV5-4,15,CASSSAGGPDNEQFF,TGTGCCAGCAGCTCAGCGGGGGGGCCGGACAATGAGCAGTTCTTC
TRBJ2-2,.,.,TRBV7-8,15,CASSLGLGDTGELFF,TGTGCCAGCAGCTTAGGGCTAGGCGACACCGGGGAGCTGTTTTTT
TRBJ1-1,few,TRBD1,TRBV7-8,16,CASSLAPRGQRTEAFF,TGTGCCAGCAGCTTAGCCCCCAGGGGGCAAAGGACTGAAGCTTTCTTT
TRBJ2-3,.,.,TRBV9,15,CASSGPGTLTDTQYF,TGTGCCAGCAGCGGACCCGGGACCCTCACAGATACGCAGTATTTT
TRBJ2-2,.,TRBD1,TRBV2,15,CASSVDRGNTGELFF,TGTGCCAGCAGCGTAGACAGGGGTAACACCGGGGAGCTGTTTTTT
TRBJ2-7,.,TRBD1,TRBV7-2,15,CASSIGTGRGYEQYF,TGTGCCAGCAGCATCGGGACAGGGAGAGGTTACGAGCAGTACTTC
TRBJ2-7,.,TRBD2,TRBV7-3,14,CASAASGSSYEQYF,TGTGCCAGCGCGGCTAGCGGCAGCTCCTACGAGCAGTACTTC
TRBJ1-1,.,.,TRBV12-3/TRBV12-4,13,CASFKGLDTEAFF,TGTGCCAGCTTTAAGGGGTTAGATACTGAAGCTTTCTTT
TRBJ1-6,.,.,TRBV13,16,CASSSNGGAYNSPLHF,TGTGCCAGCAGCTCGAACGGGGGGGCCTATAATTCACCCCTCCACTTT
TRBJ1-6,once,.,TRBV6-2/TRBV6-3,18,CASSYSPGYDSYNSPLHF,TGTGCCAGCAGTTACTCGCCAGGGTACGACTCCTATAATTCACCCCTCCACTTT
TRBJ2-2,.,.,TRBV12-3/TRBV12-4,13,CASSPQTAGELFF,TGTGCCAGCAGTCCCCAGACGGCCGGGGAGCTGTTTTTT